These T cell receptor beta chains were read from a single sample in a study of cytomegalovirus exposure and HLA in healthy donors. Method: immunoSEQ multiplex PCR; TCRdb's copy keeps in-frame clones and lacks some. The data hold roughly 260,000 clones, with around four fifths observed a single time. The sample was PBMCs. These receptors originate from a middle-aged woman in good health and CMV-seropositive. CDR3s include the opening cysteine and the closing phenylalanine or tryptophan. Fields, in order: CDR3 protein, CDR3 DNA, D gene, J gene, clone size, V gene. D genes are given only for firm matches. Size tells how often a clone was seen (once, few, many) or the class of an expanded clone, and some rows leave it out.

CSVEAFGLGTEAFF | TGCAGCGTTGAAGCATTCGGACTCGGAACTGAAGCTTTCTTT | - | TRBJ1-1 | - | TRBV29-1
CASSPGQGLYAEAFF | TGCGCCAGCAGCCCAGGACAGGGGTTGTACGCTGAAGCTTTCTTT | TRBD1 | TRBJ1-1 | - | TRBV5-1
CASSRGLAGSYNEQFF | TGTGCCAGCAGCCGGGGACTAGCGGGGTCCTACAATGAGCAGTTCTTC | TRBD2 | TRBJ2-1 | - | TRBV5-4
CASSYGGSGTEAFF | TGTGCCAGCAGTTACGGGGGCTCGGGGACTGAAGCTTTCTTT | - | TRBJ1-1 | - | TRBV6-5
CSSSFSDRSSNQPQHF | TGTTCCAGCAGCTTCTCTGACAGGTCTAGCAATCAGCCCCAGCATTTT | - | TRBJ1-5 | - | TRBV7-9
CASSERGAGVRNEQFF | TGTGCCAGCAGTGAGCGGGGGGCGGGAGTACGCAATGAGCAGTTCTTC | TRBD2 | TRBJ2-1 | - | TRBV2
CASSGSGRASGEQYF | TGTGCCAGCAGCGGTAGCGGGAGGGCTTCCGGCGAGCAGTACTTC | TRBD2 | TRBJ2-7 | - | TRBV9
CASRTGTENEKLFF | TGTGCCAGCAGAACCGGGACAGAGAATGAAAAACTGTTTTTT | TRBD1 | TRBJ1-4 | once | TRBV6-5
CSVTSGSSGELFF | TGCAGCGTTACTAGCGGGAGTTCCGGGGAGCTGTTTTTT | TRBD2 | TRBJ2-2 | - | TRBV29-1
CASSVAVGGSNEQFF | TGTGCCAGCAGCGTAGCGGTGGGAGGGAGCAATGAGCAGTTCTTC | TRBD2 | TRBJ2-1 | - | TRBV9
CAISEKEEGEQFF | TGTGCCATCAGTGAAAAGGAGGAGGGTGAGCAGTTCTTC | - | TRBJ2-1 | once | TRBV10-3
CASRHRALNTEAFF | TGTGCCAGCAGGCACAGGGCCTTGAACACTGAAGCTTTCTTT | - | TRBJ1-1 | - | TRBV6-5
CASSREGAATYEQYF | TGTGCCAGCAGCCGGGAGGGGGCGGCGACCTACGAGCAGTACTTC | - | TRBJ2-7 | - | TRBV9